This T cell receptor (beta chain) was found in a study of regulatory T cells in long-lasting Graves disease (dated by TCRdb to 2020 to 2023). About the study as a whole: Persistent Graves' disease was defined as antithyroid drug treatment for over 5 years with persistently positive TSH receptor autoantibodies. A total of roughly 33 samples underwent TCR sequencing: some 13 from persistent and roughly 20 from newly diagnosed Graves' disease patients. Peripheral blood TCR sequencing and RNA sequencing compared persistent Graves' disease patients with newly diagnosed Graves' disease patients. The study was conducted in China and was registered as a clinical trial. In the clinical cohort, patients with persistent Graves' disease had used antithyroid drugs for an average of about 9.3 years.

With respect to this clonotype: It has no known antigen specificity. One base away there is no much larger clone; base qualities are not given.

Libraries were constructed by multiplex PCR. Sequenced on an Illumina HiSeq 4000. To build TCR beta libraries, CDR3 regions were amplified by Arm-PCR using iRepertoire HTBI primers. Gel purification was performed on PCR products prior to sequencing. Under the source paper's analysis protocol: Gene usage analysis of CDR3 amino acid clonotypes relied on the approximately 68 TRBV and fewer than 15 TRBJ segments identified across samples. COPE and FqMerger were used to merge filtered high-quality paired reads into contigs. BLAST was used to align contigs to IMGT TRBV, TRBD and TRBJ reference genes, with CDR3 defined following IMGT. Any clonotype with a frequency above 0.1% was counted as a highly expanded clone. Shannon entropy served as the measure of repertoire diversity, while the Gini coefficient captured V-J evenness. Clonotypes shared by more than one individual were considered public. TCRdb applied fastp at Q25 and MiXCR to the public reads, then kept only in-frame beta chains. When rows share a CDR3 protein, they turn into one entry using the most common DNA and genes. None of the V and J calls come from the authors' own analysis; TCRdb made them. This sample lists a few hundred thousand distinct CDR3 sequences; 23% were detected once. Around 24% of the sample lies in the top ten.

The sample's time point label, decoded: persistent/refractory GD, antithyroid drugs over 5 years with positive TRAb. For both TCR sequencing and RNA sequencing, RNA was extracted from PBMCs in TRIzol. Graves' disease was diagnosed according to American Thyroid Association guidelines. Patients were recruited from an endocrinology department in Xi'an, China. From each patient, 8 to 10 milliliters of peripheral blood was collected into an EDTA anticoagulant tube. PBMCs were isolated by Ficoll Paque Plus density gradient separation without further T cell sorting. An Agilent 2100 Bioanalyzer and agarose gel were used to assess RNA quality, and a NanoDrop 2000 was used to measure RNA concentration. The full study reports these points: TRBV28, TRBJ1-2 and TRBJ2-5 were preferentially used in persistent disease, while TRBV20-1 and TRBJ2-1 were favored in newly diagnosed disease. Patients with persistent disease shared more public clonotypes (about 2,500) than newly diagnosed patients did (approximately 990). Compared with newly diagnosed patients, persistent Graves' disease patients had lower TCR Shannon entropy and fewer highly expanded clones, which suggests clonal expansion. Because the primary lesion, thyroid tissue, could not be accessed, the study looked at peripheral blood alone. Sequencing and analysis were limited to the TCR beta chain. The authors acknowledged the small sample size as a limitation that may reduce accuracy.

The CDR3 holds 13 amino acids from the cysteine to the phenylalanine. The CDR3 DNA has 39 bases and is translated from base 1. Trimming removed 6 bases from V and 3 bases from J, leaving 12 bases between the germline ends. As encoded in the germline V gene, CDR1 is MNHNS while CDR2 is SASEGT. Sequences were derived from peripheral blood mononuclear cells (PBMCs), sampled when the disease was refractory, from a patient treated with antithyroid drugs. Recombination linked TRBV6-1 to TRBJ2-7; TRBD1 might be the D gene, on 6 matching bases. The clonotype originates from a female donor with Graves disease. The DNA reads TGTGCCAGCAGACACAGGGAAATCTACGAGCAGTACTTC. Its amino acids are CASRHREIYEQYF.